The 4 T cell receptor beta chains below were found in one sample sequenced in a study of blood T cell repertoires in COVID-19. Some clones are missing from TCRdb's copy, which holds only in-frame ones; the method was immunoSEQ multiplex PCR. The sample comprises about 150,000 clones, 84% of which are singletons, and around 3.2% rests with the top ten. Sequencing was done on a sample of PBMCs or T cells enriched from blood (not recorded which). All receptors come from a woman between 50 and 59 years old with acute COVID-19.

The chain uses TRBV14 and TRBJ1-2; D remains unclear. The CDR3 runs to 13 residues. V was pared by 5 bases and J by 8 bases, with 15 bases between. The germline gives CDR1 SGHDN, CDR2 FVKESK. The CDR3 reads CASSWRGSAGYTF. The CDR3 DNA sequence: TGTGCCAGCAGCTGGCGGGGATCCGCCGGCTACACCTTC.

This chain connects TRBV2 to TRBJ1-5; 8 nucleotides line up with TRBD1. This CDR3 region has 13 residues. Trimming cost V 6 bases and J 5 bases; bases outside gene matches: 3. The germline V gene encodes CDR1 SNHLY and CDR2 FYNNEI. CDR3 coding DNA: TGTGCCAGCAGGGGGGACAGGTATCAGCCCCAGCATTTT. This translates into CASRGDRYQPQHF.

J is TRBJ1-6 and V is TRBV7-9; no reliable D call. The length of the CDR3 is 15 residues. V lost 3 bases and J lost 9, with 15 bases in between. Germline CDR1 is SEHNR and CDR2 is FQNEAQ (reference sequence). CDR3 DNA: TGTGCCAGCAGCTTTCAGGCGGGTTCAAGTTCACCCCTCCACTTT. As protein: CASSFQAGSSSPLHF.

The V and J genes are TRBV29-1 and TRBJ1-2; 8 bases align to TRBD1. The CDR3 has 15 amino acids. With V trimmed by 3 bases and J by 2 bases, 8 bases remained unmatched. Germline V lookup: CDR1 SQVTM, CDR2 ANQGSEA. For the CDR3, the DNA is TGCAGCGTTGAGACCCGGACAGGGAGAAACTATGGCTACACCTTC. Translated: CSVETRTGRNYGYTF.